The clone carrying this T cell receptor beta chain turned up a few times. The sample's time point: after neoadjuvant nivolumab, at surgical resection. The sample originates from a study of neoadjuvant anti-PD-1 for oral cavity cancer. Some clones are missing from TCRdb's copy, which holds only in-frame ones; the method was immunoSEQ multiplex PCR. The repertoire holds some 15,000 clones, with around 40% as singletons. The junction had 7 bases not matched to a gene; V was cut back by 0 bases and J by 5 bases. Germline V gives CDR1 LGHNA, CDR2 YSLEER. The length of the CDR3 is 16 residues. The chain joins TRBV4-3 to TRBJ1-5; 7 nucleotides match TRBD1. The clonotype comes from a person aged 35-79 years with oral cavity squamous cell carcinoma. The sample was tumor tissue, taken after nivolumab (anti-PD-1) treatment. This CDR3 is CASSQDTGVEDQPQHF. The CDR3 nucleotides are TGCGCCAGCAGCCAAGATACAGGGGTTGAGGATCAGCCCCAGCATTTT.